This passage covers 21 T cell receptor beta chains from one sample sequenced in a study of CD8 T cells in Susac syndrome. With random hexamers, roughly 0.5 to 1 ug RNA was reverse transcribed. MiXCR, applied by TCRdb to the immunoSEQ multiplex PCR reads, yields one record per CDR3 protein. The sample yields some 200,000 distinct CDR3 sequences, nearly 97% seen once. The material sequenced was CD4+ T cells from PBMCs. The receptors come from a human donor with Susac syndrome.

The V call is TRBV6-5, the J call TRBJ2-6, with TRBD1 matching over 8 bases. The CDR3 sequence is 19 residues long. Germline V gives CDR1 MNHEY, CDR2 SVGAGI. V was pared by 2 bases and J by 0 bases, with 9 bases of the junction left unmatched. The CDR3 region is CASSYPGQGPSSGANVLTF. Written as DNA, the CDR3 is TGTGCCAGCAGTTACCCCGGACAGGGCCCCAGCTCTGGGGCCAACGTCCTGACTTTC.

The CDR3 DNA is TGTGCCAGCAGTGAGACAGGGTGGCCTAACTATGGCTACACCTTC. Its protein product is CASSETGWPNYGYTF. The genes are TRBV2 and TRBJ1-2; 7 bases agree with TRBD1. The V and J ends lost 3 bases and 0 bases, in that order; junction bases with no gene match: 4. From germline, CDR1 is SNHLY and CDR2 FYNNEI. The CDR3 has 15 amino acids.

The V gene is TRBV30, the J gene TRBJ1-5, with D possibly TRBD1 on 5 matching bases. CDR1 and CDR2 (germline): GTSNPN, SVGIG (reference sequence). CDR3 length: 15 residues. Trimming took 1 base from V and 3 from J, leaving 13 bases between them. In DNA form, the CDR3 reads TGTGCCTGGAGTGGGGTTGGTGGGGCCAATCAGCCCCAGCATTTT. As protein: CAWSGVGGANQPQHF.

The rearrangement uses TRBV9 and TRBJ2-5; TRBD2 agrees at 9 bases. This CDR3 has 17 amino acids. Trimming took 4 bases from V and 2 from J; bases not matched to a gene: 12. The germline CDR1 and CDR2 sequences are SGDLS and YYNGEE. In nucleotides, the CDR3 is TGTGCCAGCAGCCACGCCGGACTAGCGTGGGGACAAGAGACCCAGTACTTC. Translating gives CASSHAGLAWGQETQYF.

This rearrangement joins TRBV30 to TRBJ1-2; tentative D call: TRBD1 (5 bases). Germline V lookup: CDR1 GTSNPN, CDR2 SVGIG (reference sequence). V was trimmed by 5 bases and J by 8 bases, leaving 18 bases between them. The CDR3 loop spans 13 amino acids. The CDR3 loop reads CAWSREEVSGYTF. The CDR3 DNA follows: TGTGCCTGGTCCAGGGAGGAGGTATCAGGCTACACCTTC.

V usage is TRBV6-1 and J usage is TRBJ2-5; no firm D call. Germline CDR1 reads MNHNS; CDR2 reads SASEGT. Deletions cut 0 bases from V and 6 bases from J, with 11 bases between. The CDR3 has 14 residues. CDR3 nucleotides: TGTGCCAGCAGTGAAGCGCTCGGCTGGAAGACCCAGTACTTC. This encodes CASSEALGWKTQYF.

In its sample, this clonotype was seen once. This chain links TRBV18 with TRBJ2-7, with D unresolved. The germline V gene encodes CDR1 KGHSH and CDR2 LQKENI. The CDR3 loop spans 13 amino acids. Trimming cost V 2 bases and J 3 bases, with 8 bases left between them. Here the CDR3 reads CASSPTVRYEQYF. The CDR3 region has the DNA TGTGCCAGCTCACCAACTGTCCGCTACGAGCAGTACTTC. Based on the CDR3 plus reference TRBV18 and TRBJ2-7, the full variable domain is NAGVMQNPRHLVRRRGQEARLRCSPMKGHSHVYWYRQLPEEGLKFMVYLQKENIIDESGMPKERFSAEFPKEGPSILRIQQVVRGDSAAYFCASSPTVRYEQYFGPGTRLTVT.

The rearrangement joins TRBV12-5 to TRBJ2-1; D gene ambiguous. This CDR3 has 16 amino acids. The germline V and J ends were trimmed by 1 base and 0 bases, with 10 bases remaining between them. Germline CDR1 is LGHNT and CDR2 is FRNRAP. CDR3 region: CASGLGKVSSYNEQFF. DNA of the CDR3: TGTGCTAGTGGTTTGGGGAAGGTCTCCTCCTACAATGAGCAGTTCTTC. The whole variable domain, remainder taken from reference TRBV12-5 and TRBJ2-1, is DARVTQTPRHKVTEMGQEVTMRCQPILGHNTVFWYRQTMMQGLELLAYFRNRAPLDDSGMPKDRFSAEMPDATLATLKIQPSEPRDSAVYFCASGLGKVSSYNEQFFGPGTRLTVL.

The rearrangement uses TRBV20-1 and TRBJ2-1; 8 bases are a match to TRBD2. The CDR3 extends over 14 amino acids. Trimming took 5 bases from V and 2 from J; bases not matched to a gene: 5. The germline V gene encodes CDR1 DFQATT and CDR2 SNEGSKA (reference sequence). The chain's CDR3 is CSAYGGAPYNEQFF. The CDR3 DNA reads TGCAGTGCTTACGGGGGGGCGCCCTACAATGAGCAGTTCTTC.

This rearrangement joins TRBV20-1 to TRBJ1-4; D gene uncertain. This CDR3 region has 12 residues. Germline V gene data show CDR1 as DFQATT and CDR2 as SNEGSKA (reference sequence). Trimming cost V 2 bases and J 8 bases, with 9 bases left between them. The CDR3 loop is CSARQEGEKLFF. CDR3 coding DNA: TGCAGTGCTAGACAGGAAGGAGAAAAACTGTTTTTT.

This clonotype showed up just a few times. CDR3 protein: CASSINRGEVEQFF. Written as DNA, the CDR3 is TGTGCCAGTAGTATTAACCGGGGGGAGGTTGAGCAGTTCTTC. This chain links TRBV19 with TRBJ2-1; 7 positions agree with TRBD2. The CDR3 length is 14 residues. J lost 9 bases, V lost 3 bases, and 8 bases had no gene match. The germline CDR1 and CDR2 sequences are LNHDA and SQIVND (reference sequence).

V and J are TRBV29-1 and TRBJ2-5; 8 nucleotides align to TRBD1. Trimming removed 5 bases from V and 4 bases from J; junction bases left unmatched: 3. CDR1 is SQVTM and CDR2 is ANQGSEA in the germline V gene. This CDR3 has 12 amino acids. The DNA of the CDR3 is TGCAGCGTTCGTGACAGGGGAGAGACCCAGTACTTC. This encodes CSVRDRGETQYF.

The rearrangement uses TRBV19 and TRBJ1-1; D is uncertain. Germline V CDR1 and CDR2: LNHDA, SQIVND (reference sequence). V was cut by 0 bases and J by 1 base, with 6 bases left in between. The CDR3 is made up of 14 amino acids. The CDR3 nucleotides read TGTGCCAGTAGTATAGAAGACTCGAACACTGAAGCTTTCTTT. Its translation: CASSIEDSNTEAFF.

This chain links TRBV9 with TRBJ2-3; TRBD1 matches at 8 bases. Trimming cost V 4 bases and J 2 bases; bases outside gene matches: 6. This CDR3 contains 15 residues. Germline V gene sequence: CDR1 SGDLS, CDR2 YYNGEE. DNA of the CDR3: TGTGCCAGCAGCCATGGACAGGGTATCACAGATACGCAGTATTTT. Its protein product is CASSHGQGITDTQYF.

The chain employs TRBV29-1 and TRBJ2-7; weak D call: TRBD2 (5 bases). The CDR3 has 13 amino acids. V was trimmed by 1 base and J by 2 bases, leaving 9 bases between them. Germline CDR1 reads SQVTM; CDR2 reads ANQGSEA. The CDR3 DNA reads as TGCAGCGTTGAAGGAGGGATCGCCTACGAGCAGTACTTC. Amino acid sequence: CSVEGGIAYEQYF.

The gene calls are TRBV29-1 and TRBJ2-1, with 8 bases aligning to TRBD2. CDR1 is SQVTM and CDR2 is ANQGSEA in the germline V gene. V dropped 5 bases and J dropped 4; count of bases not matched to a gene: 7. CDR3 length: 14 residues. The CDR3, as DNA: TGCAGCGTTTTGGTCGGGGGGGTGTACAATGAGCAGTTCTTC. Translating gives CSVLVGGVYNEQFF.

The chain has TRBV20-1 and TRBJ1-4; the D is unclear. CDR3 size: 13 residues. The germline V gene has CDR1 DFQATT and CDR2 SNEGSKA (reference sequence). Trimming cost V 3 bases and J 0 bases, with 5 bases left between them. In DNA form, the CDR3 reads TGCAGTGCTAGGCATCCAACTAATGAAAAACTGTTTTTT. It codes for CSARHPTNEKLFF.

V and J are TRBV7-9 and TRBJ2-1, with 7 bases lining up with TRBD2. CDR1 and CDR2 from the germline V gene are SEHNR and FQNEAQ (reference sequence). The CDR3 is 15 residues long. The trim removed 1 base at V and 3 bases at J, leaving 3 bases unmatched. The chain's CDR3 is CASSLDAGVYNEQFF. The CDR3, as DNA: TGTGCCAGCAGCTTAGATGCGGGGGTCTACAATGAGCAGTTCTTC.

This sequence joins TRBV5-1 and TRBJ2-7; 8 bases are shared with TRBD1. V was pared by 3 bases and J by 3 bases, with 8 bases of the junction left unmatched. CDR1 is SGHRS and CDR2 is YFSETQ in the germline V gene. There are 15 residues in the CDR3. The CDR3 DNA sequence: TGCGCCAGCAGCTCCTTCGACAGGGGAATCTACGAGCAGTACTTC. It is translated as CASSSFDRGIYEQYF.

The chain has TRBV29-1 and TRBJ2-1, with 7 bases matching TRBD1. In germline, CDR1 is SQVTM, CDR2 ANQGSEA. The CDR3 consists of 14 residues. The V segment lost 8 bases and the J segment 7 bases; nucleotides outside the gene matches: 14. CDR3 protein: CSSWGTAGGNEQFF. The CDR3 region has the DNA TGCAGCTCATGGGGGACGGCAGGGGGTAATGAGCAGTTCTTC.

The V and J genes are TRBV20-1 and TRBJ1-2; TRBD1 matches at 8 bases. The CDR3 length is 14 residues. CDR1 is DFQATT and CDR2 is SNEGSKA in the germline V gene (reference sequence). V lost 1 base and J lost 5; bases outside the gene matches: 6. CDR3 sequence: CSARAGQALYGYTF. The CDR3 DNA reads TGCAGTGCTAGAGCGGGACAGGCTCTATATGGCTACACCTTC.